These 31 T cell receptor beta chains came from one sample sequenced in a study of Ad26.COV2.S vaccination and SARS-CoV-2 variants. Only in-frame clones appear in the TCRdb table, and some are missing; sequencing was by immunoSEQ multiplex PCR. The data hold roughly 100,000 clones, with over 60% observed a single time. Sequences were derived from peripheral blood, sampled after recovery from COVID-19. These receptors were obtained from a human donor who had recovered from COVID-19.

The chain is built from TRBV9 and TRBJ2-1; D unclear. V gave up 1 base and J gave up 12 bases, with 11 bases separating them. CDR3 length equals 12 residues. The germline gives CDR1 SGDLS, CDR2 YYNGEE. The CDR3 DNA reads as TGTGCCAGCAGCGTACCGTCGTTCGGGCAGTTCTTC. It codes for CASSVPSFGQFF.

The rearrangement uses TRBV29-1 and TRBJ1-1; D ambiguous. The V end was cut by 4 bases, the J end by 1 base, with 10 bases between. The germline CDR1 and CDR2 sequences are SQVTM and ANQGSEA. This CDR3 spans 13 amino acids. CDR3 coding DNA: TGCAGCGTTGTCGGCCACTCGAACACTGAAGCTTTCTTT. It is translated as CSVVGHSNTEAFF.

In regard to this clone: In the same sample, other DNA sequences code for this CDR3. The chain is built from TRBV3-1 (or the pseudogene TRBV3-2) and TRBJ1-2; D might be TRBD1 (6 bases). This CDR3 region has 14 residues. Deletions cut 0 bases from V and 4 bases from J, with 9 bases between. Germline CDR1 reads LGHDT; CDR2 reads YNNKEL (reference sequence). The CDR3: CASSQEGGGYGYTF. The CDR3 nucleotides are TGTGCCAGCAGCCAAGAAGGAGGGGGCTATGGCTACACCTTC.

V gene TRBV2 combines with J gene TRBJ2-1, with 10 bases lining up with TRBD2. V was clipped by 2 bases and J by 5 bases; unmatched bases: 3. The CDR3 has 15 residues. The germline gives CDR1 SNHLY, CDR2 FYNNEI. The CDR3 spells CASSEKRGGDNEQFF. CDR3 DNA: TGTGCCAGCAGTGAAAAGCGGGGGGGCGACAATGAGCAGTTCTTC.

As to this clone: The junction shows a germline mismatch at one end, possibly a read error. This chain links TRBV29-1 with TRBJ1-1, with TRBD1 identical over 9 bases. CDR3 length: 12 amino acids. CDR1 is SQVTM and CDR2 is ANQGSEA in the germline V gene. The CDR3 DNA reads TGCAGCGCGACACAGGGGGCGCAGAGAGTGGATTTT. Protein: CSATQGAQRVDF.

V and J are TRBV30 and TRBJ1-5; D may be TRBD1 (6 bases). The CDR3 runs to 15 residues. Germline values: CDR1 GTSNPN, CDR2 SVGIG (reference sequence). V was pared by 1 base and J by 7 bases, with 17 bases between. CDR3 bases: TGTGCCTGGAGTGCAATCAGGGGAGAGGGACAGCCCCAGCATTTT. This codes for CAWSAIRGEGQPQHF.

In DNA, the CDR3 is TGTGCCACCCAAGGGGGGACAGCTAGCACAGATACGCAGTATTTT. Translation: CATQGGTASTDTQYF. The chain employs TRBV19 and TRBJ2-3, with a tentative D call TRBD1 (7 bases). Deletions cut 10 bases from V and 0 bases from J, with 17 bases between. From germline, CDR1 is LNHDA and CDR2 SQIVND (reference sequence). The CDR3 is 15 amino acids.

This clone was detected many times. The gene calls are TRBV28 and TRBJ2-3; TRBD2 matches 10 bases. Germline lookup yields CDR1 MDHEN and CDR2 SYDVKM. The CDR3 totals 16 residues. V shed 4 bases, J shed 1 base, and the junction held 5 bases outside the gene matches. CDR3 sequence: CASSSTTSGGTDTQYF. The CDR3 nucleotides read TGTGCCAGCAGTTCCACCACTAGCGGGGGCACAGATACGCAGTATTTT. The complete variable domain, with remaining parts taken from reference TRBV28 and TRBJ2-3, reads DVKVTQSSRYLVKRTGEKVFLECVQDMDHENMFWYRQDPGLGLRLIYFSYDVKMKEKGDIPEGYSVSREKKERFSLILESASTNQTSMYLCASSSTTSGGTDTQYFGPGTRLTVL.

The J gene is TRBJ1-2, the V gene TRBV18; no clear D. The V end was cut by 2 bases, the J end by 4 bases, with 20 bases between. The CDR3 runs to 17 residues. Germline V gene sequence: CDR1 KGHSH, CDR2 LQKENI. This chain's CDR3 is CASSPGSRGFGVYGYTF. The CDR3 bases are TGTGCCAGCTCACCAGGATCACGGGGATTCGGGGTCTATGGCTACACCTTC. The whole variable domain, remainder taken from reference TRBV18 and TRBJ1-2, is NAGVMQNPRHLVRRRGQEARLRCSPMKGHSHVYWYRQLPEEGLKFMVYLQKENIIDESGMPKERFSAEFPKEGPSILRIQQVVRGDSAAYFCASSPGSRGFGVYGYTFGSGTRLTVV.

The CDR3 nucleotides are TGTGCCAGCAGCGTGACCGGACAGGCTTTCTACGAGCAGTACTTC. It encodes CASSVTGQAFYEQYF. The chain recombines TRBV9 with TRBJ2-7; 7 nucleotides agree with TRBD1. The CDR3 totals 15 residues. The ends lost 2 bases at V and 3 bases at J; junction bases unmatched: 8. Per the germline V gene, CDR1 is SGDLS and CDR2 is YYNGEE. The full variable domain, in which reference TRBV9 and TRBJ2-7 provide the parts outside the CDR3, is DSGVTQTPKHLITATGQRVTLRCSPRSGDLSVYWYQQSLDQGLQFLIQYYNGEERAKGNILERFSAQQFPDLHSELNLSSLELGDSALYFCASSVTGQAFYEQYFGPGTRLTVT.

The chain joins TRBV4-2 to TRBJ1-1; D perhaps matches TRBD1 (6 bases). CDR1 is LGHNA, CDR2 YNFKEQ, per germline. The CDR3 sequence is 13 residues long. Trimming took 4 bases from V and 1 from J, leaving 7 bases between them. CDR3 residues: CASSPQGNTEAFF. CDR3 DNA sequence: TGTGCCAGCAGCCCACAGGGGAACACTGAAGCTTTCTTT.

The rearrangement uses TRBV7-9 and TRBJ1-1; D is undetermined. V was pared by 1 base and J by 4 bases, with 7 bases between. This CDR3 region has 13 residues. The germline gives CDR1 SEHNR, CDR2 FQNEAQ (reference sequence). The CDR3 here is CASSLEGGTEAFF. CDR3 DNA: TGTGCCAGCAGCTTAGAGGGCGGCACTGAAGCTTTCTTT.

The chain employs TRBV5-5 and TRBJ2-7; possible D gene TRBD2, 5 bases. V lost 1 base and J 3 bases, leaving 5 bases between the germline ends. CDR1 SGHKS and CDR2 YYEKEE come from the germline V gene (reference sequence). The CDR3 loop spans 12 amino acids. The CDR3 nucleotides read TGTGCCAGCAGCTTGAGCGGCTACGAGCAGTACTTC. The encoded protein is CASSLSGYEQYF.

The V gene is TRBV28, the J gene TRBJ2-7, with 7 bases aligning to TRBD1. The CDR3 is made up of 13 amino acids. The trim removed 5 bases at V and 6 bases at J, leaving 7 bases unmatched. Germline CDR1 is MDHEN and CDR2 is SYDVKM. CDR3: CASSPTGVGEQYF. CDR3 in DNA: TGTGCCAGCAGTCCAACAGGGGTTGGCGAGCAGTACTTC. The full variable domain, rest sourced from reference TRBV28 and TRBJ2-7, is DVKVTQSSRYLVKRTGEKVFLECVQDMDHENMFWYRQDPGLGLRLIYFSYDVKMKEKGDIPEGYSVSREKKERFSLILESASTNQTSMYLCASSPTGVGEQYFGPGTRLTVT.

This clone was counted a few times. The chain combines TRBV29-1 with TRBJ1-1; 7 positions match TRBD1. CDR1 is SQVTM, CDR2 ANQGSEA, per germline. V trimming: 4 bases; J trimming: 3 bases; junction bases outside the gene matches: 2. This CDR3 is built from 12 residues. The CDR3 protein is CSVGQGDTEAFF. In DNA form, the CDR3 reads TGCAGCGTTGGACAGGGAGACACTGAAGCTTTCTTT.

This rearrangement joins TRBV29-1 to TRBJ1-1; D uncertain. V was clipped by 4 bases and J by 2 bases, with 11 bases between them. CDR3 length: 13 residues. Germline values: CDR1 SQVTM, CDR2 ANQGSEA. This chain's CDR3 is CSVALLVNTEAFF. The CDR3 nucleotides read TGCAGCGTTGCCCTACTGGTAAACACTGAAGCTTTCTTT. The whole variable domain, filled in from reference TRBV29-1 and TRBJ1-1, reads SAVISQKPSRDICQRGTSLTIQCQVDSQVTMMFWYRQQPGQSLTLIATANQGSEATYESGFVIDKFPISRPNLTFSTLTVSNMSPEDSSIYLCSVALLVNTEAFFGQGTRLTVV.

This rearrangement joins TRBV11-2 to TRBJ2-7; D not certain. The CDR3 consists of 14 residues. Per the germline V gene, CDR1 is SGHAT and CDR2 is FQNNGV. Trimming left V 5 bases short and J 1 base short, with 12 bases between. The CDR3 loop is CASSPKSRSYEQYF. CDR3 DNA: TGTGCCAGCAGCCCAAAATCGAGATCCTACGAGCAGTACTTC.

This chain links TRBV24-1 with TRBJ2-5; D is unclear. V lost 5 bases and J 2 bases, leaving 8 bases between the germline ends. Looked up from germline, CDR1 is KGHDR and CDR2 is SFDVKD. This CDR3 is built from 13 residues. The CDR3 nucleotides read TGTGCCACCAGTGGGGCGATTCAAGAGACCCAGTACTTC. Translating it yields CATSGAIQETQYF.

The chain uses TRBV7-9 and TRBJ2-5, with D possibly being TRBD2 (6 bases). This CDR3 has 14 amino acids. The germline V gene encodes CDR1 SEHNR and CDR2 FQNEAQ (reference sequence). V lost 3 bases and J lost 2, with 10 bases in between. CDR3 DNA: TGTGCCAGCAGCTTCGGGGCGGGACAAGAGACCCAGTACTTC. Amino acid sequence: CASSFGAGQETQYF.

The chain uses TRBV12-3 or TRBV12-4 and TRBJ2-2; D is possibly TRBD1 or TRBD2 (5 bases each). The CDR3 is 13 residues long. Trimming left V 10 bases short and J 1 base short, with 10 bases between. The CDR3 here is CATGTGNTGELFF. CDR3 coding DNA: TGTGCCACCGGGACGGGGAACACCGGGGAGCTGTTTTTT.

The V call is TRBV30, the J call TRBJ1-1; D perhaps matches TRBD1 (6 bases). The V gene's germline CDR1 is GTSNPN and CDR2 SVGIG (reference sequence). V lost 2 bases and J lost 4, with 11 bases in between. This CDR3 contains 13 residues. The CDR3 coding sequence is TGTGCCTGGAGTCGGGGGCAGGGCACTGAAGCTTTCTTT. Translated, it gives CAWSRGQGTEAFF.

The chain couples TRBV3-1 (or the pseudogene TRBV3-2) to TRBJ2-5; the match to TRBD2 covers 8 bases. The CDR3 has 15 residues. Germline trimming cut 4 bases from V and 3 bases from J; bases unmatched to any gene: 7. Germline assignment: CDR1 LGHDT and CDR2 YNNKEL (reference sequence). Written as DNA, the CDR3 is TGTGCCAGCAGCCCTTTCGCAGCGGGGGAAGAGACCCAGTACTTC. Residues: CASSPFAAGEETQYF.

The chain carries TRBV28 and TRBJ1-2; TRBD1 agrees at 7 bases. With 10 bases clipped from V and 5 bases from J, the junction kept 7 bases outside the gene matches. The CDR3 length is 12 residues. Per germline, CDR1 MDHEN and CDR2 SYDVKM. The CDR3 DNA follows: TGTGCCACTCACAGGGGAGGGTATGGCTACACCTTC. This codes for CATHRGGYGYTF.

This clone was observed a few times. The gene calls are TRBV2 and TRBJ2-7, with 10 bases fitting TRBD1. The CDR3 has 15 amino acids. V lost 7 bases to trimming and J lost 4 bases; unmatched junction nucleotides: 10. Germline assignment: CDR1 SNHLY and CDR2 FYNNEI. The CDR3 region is CASTDRDRGIYEQYF. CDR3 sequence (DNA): TGTGCCAGCACCGACCGGGACAGGGGTATTTACGAGCAGTACTTC. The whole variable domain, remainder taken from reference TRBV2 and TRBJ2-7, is EPEVTQTPSHQVTQMGQEVILRCVPISNHLYFYWYRQILGQKVEFLVSFYNNEISEKSEIFDDQFSVERPDGSNFTLKIRSTKLEDSAMYFCASTDRDRGIYEQYFGPGTRLTVT.

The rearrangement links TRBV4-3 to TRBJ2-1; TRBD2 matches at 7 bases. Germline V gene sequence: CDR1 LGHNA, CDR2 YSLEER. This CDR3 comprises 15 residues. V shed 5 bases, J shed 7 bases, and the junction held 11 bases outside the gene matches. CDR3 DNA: TGCGCCAGCAGCTTAAGCGGGGCGGGCCGGAATGAGCAGTTCTTC. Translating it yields CASSLSGAGRNEQFF.

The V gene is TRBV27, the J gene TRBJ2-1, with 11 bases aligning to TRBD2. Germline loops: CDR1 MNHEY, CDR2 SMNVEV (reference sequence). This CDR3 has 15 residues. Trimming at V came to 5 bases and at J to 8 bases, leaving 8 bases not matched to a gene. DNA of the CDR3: TGTGCCAGCAGTGTTGGGCTAGCGGGGGGAGATGAGCAGTTCTTC. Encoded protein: CASSVGLAGGDEQFF.

The chain's CDR3 is CSVEVDRVRELFF. Here the CDR3 DNA reads TGCAGCGTTGAAGTAGACAGGGTCAGGGAGCTGTTTTTT. The J gene is TRBJ2-2, the V gene TRBV29-1; 7 bases are a match to TRBD1. This CDR3 has 13 amino acids. V shed 1 base, J shed 9 bases, and the junction held 5 bases outside the gene matches. Germline values: CDR1 SQVTM, CDR2 ANQGSEA.

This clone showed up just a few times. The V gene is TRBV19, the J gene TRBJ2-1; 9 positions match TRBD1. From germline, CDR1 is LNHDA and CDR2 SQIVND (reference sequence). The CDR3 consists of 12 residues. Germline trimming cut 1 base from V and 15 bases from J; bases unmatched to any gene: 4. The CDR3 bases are TGTGCCAGTAGTATAGTGAGGGACAGGGTGTTCTTC. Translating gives CASSIVRDRVFF.

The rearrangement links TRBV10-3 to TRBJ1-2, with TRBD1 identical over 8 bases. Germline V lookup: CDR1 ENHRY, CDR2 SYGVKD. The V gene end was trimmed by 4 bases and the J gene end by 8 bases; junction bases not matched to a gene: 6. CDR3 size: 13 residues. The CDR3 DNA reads TGTGCCATCAGTGTGGGGGACAGGAGGGGCTACACCTTC. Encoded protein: CAISVGDRRGYTF.

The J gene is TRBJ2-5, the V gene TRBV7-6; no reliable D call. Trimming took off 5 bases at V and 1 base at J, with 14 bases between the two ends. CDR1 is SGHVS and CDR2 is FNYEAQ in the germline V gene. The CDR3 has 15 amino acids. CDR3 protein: CASSLTPLAQETQYF. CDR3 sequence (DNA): TGTGCCAGCAGCCTCACCCCCCTGGCCCAAGAGACCCAGTACTTC. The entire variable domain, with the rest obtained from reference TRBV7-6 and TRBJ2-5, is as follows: GAGVSQSPRYKVTKRGQDVALRCDPISGHVSLYWYRQALGQGPEFLTYFNYEAQQDKSGLPNDRFSAERPEGSISTLTIQRTEQRDSAMYRCASSLTPLAQETQYFGPGTRLLVL.

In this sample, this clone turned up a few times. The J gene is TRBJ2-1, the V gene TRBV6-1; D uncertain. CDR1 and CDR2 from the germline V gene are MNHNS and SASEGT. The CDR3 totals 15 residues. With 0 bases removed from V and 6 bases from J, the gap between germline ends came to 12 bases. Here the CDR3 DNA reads TGTGCCAGCAGTGAAGCGCTCGCGGCCCCCAATGAGCAGTTCTTC. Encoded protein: CASSEALAAPNEQFF.